This entry lists 9 T cell receptor beta chains sequenced from one sample in a study of T cell repertoires in cytomegalovirus infection. TCRdb fed the reads into MiXCR, producing one record per CDR3 protein. The sample has roughly 760,000 distinct CDR3 sequences; 35% are singletons. Sequences were obtained from PBMCs. All receptors come from a human donor in good health (CMV status not recorded). Some clones in this sample may be carry-over from other donors' samples.

This clonotype was recorded a few times. The chain has TRBV27 and TRBJ1-4; D is undetermined. V was shortened by 4 bases and J by 8 bases, with 11 bases between the two germline ends. Germline V CDR1 and CDR2: MNHEY, SMNVEV (reference sequence). This CDR3 comprises 13 residues. CDR3 protein: CASSSFSAEKLFF. As DNA, the CDR3 is TGTGCCAGCAGTTCCTTCTCCGCAGAAAAACTGTTTTTT.

A word on this clonotype: A single base separates this from a much larger clone, so it may be a read error. This chain links TRBV28 with TRBJ2-1; D gene uncertain. The CDR3 runs to 11 residues. V was cut by 4 bases and J by 10 bases, with 8 bases left in between. In germline, CDR1 is MDHEN, CDR2 SYDVKM. Here the CDR3 reads CASSYDREQFF. Written as DNA, the CDR3 is TGTGCCAGCAGTTACGACCGGGAGCAGTTCTTC. The full variable domain, in which reference TRBV28 and TRBJ2-1 provide the parts outside the CDR3, is DVKVTQSSRYLVKRTGEKVFLECVQDMDHENMFWYRQDPGLGLRLIYFSYDVKMKEKGDIPEGYSVSREKKERFSLILESASTNQTSMYLCASSYDREQFFGPGTRLTVL.

The rearrangement links TRBV7-8 to TRBJ1-2; tentatively, D is TRBD1 (6 bases). This CDR3 has 16 residues. Germline V gives CDR1 SGHVS, CDR2 FQNEAQ. With 5 bases removed from V and 4 bases from J, the gap between germline ends came to 20 bases. CDR3 residues: CASSPRPTGPPYGYTF. DNA of the CDR3: TGTGCCAGCAGCCCCCGCCCCACAGGGCCCCCCTATGGCTACACCTTC.

This chain uses TRBV6-1 with TRBJ1-6; D is unresolved. The CDR3 sequence is 13 residues long. Germline assignment: CDR1 MNHNS and CDR2 SASEGT. V shed 2 bases and J shed 8 bases, with 7 bases lying between them. CDR3 protein: CASSENGYSPLHF. In DNA form, the CDR3 reads TGTGCCAGCAGTGAAAACGGGTATTCACCCCTCCACTTT.

This clonotype was found a few times. This chain links TRBV5-4 with TRBJ2-1; D uncertain. In germline, CDR1 is SGHNT, CDR2 YYREEE (reference sequence). V lost 3 bases, J lost 0 bases, and 13 bases lay in between. The CDR3 length is 16 residues. CDR3 sequence (DNA): TGTGCCAGCAGCTCGACCAAGACGAGCTCCTACAATGAGCAGTTCTTC. Its protein is CASSSTKTSSYNEQFF. Supplemented by reference TRBV5-4 and TRBJ2-1, the full variable domain reads ETGVTQSPTHLIKTRGQQVTLRCSSQSGHNTVSWYQQALGQGPQFIFQYYREEENGRGNFPPRFSGLQFPNYSSELNVNALELDDSALYLCASSSTKTSSYNEQFFGPGTRLTVL.

A few counts support this clonotype. In nucleotides, the CDR3 is TGTGCCACCAGCAGAGGGGACGGCTACGAGCAGTACTTC. Its translation is CATSRGDGYEQYF. The J gene is TRBJ2-7, the V gene TRBV15; the D call may be TRBD1 or TRBD2 (5 bases each). Germline loops: CDR1 LNHNV, CDR2 YYDKDF (reference sequence). This CDR3 comprises 13 residues. Trimming stripped 1 base from V and 3 bases from J, with 7 bases between.

In its sample, this clonotype was seen many times. This rearrangement joins TRBV28 to TRBJ2-7; 9 bases match TRBD1. Germline V gene sequence: CDR1 MDHEN, CDR2 SYDVKM. Trimming removed 5 bases from V and 3 bases from J; junction bases left unmatched: 11. This CDR3 contains 16 residues. CDR3 region: CASSPTGGVSGYEQYF. CDR3 in DNA: TGTGCCAGCAGTCCTACAGGGGGCGTTTCCGGCTACGAGCAGTACTTC.

J is TRBJ2-1 and V is TRBV19; 7 nucleotides agree with TRBD2. The CDR3 sequence is 18 residues long. Unmatched junction bases numbered 17, after V lost 3 bases and J lost 6 bases. The germline V gene encodes CDR1 LNHDA and CDR2 SQIVND (reference sequence). CDR3 DNA: TGTGCCAGTAGTATTCGGACTAGAGGGTCCGTTATGACCAATGAGCAGTTCTTC. Protein product: CASSIRTRGSVMTNEQFF.

This clonotype appeared once. The CDR3 nucleotides read TGTGCCAGCAGTTCAGCGGGCAATGAGCAGTTCTTC. Protein: CASSSAGNEQFF. The chain recombines TRBV28 with TRBJ2-1; possibly TRBD2 for D (6 bases). Trimming left V 4 bases short and J 6 bases short, with 7 bases between. The CDR3 covers 12 residues. The germline V gene encodes CDR1 MDHEN and CDR2 SYDVKM.